The present TCR beta chain was sequenced within a study of spatial heterogeneity in lung cancer. Via MiXCR, TCRdb re-called the 5' RACE reads, giving one row per CDR3 protein. The top ten clones hold 8% to 10% of a sample with around 4,800 distinct CDR3 sequences, over 20% of them seen once. By sample fraction, this clonotype is large. Its matching antigen is unknown. Study results and limitations: Tumor mutation count correlated with how many alpha and beta TCRs expanded intratumorally.

There are 15 residues in the CDR3. Germline V CDR1 and CDR2: SGHRS, YFSETQ. Deletions cut 1 base from V and 5 bases from J, with 15 bases between. Time point noted: sample taken at primary tumor resection. Samples were donated by 72 untreated early-stage non-small cell lung cancer patients. This receptor was obtained from a male donor with early-stage non-small cell lung cancer. Sequenced material: lung tumor tissue, taken at surgery. The gene calls are TRBV5-1 and TRBJ2-5, with no clear D. CDR3: CASSLYQAAEETQYF. In DNA, the CDR3 is TGCGCCAGCAGCTTGTATCAAGCCGCCGAGGAGACCCAGTACTTC.